Following are 8 T cell receptor beta chains from one sample sequenced in a study of shared clonotypes between healthy human individuals. Method: immunoSEQ multiplex PCR; TCRdb's copy keeps in-frame clones and lacks some. The data hold 2 million to 2.5 million clones, with around 92% observed a single time. Material: naive CD4+ T cells from PBMCs. The subset denotes: CD45RA+ positively selected. These receptors were taken from a man between 18 and 29 years old in good health. Some clones in this sample may be carry-over from other donors' samples.

In nucleotides, the CDR3 is TGCGCCAGCAGCTGGGCACGAAGTGGGACTACATCCACCGGGGAGCTGTTTTTT. Encoded protein: CASSWARSGTTSTGELFF. This sequence joins TRBV5-1 and TRBJ2-2; 7 positions agree with TRBD2. Trimming removed 3 bases from V and 4 bases from J; junction bases left unmatched: 15. The germline V gene has CDR1 SGHRS and CDR2 YFSETQ. The CDR3 contains 18 residues.

The J gene is TRBJ2-1, the V gene TRBV9; tentatively, D is TRBD2 (6 bases). V was cut by 0 bases and J by 1 base, with 17 bases left in between. The CDR3 is made up of 18 amino acids. Germline V CDR1 and CDR2: SGDLS, YYNGEE. The CDR3 here is CASSVVRSSGGSYNEQFF. The CDR3 DNA follows: TGTGCCAGCAGCGTAGTGAGAAGTAGCGGAGGATCCTACAATGAGCAGTTCTTC.

V is TRBV29-1 and J is TRBJ1-5, with D possibly TRBD1 on 6 matching bases. The CDR3 totals 14 residues. From germline, CDR1 is SQVTM and CDR2 ANQGSEA. Trimming cost V 5 bases and J 4 bases, with 15 bases left between them. The CDR3 DNA is TGCAGCGTTAGTGTGGGGGGCAGGAATCAGCCCCAGCATTTT. Encoded protein: CSVSVGGRNQPQHF. Complete variable domain (other parts from reference TRBV29-1 and TRBJ1-5): SAVISQKPSRDICQRGTSLTIQCQVDSQVTMMFWYRQQPGQSLTLIATANQGSEATYESGFVIDKFPISRPNLTFSTLTVSNMSPEDSSIYLCSVSVGGRNQPQHFGDGTRLSIL.

V gene TRBV28 combines with J gene TRBJ1-2; TRBD1 is a possible D gene (5 bases). The V and J ends lost 7 bases and 4 bases respectively, with 13 bases between them. This CDR3 region has 13 residues. Germline CDR1 is MDHEN and CDR2 is SYDVKM. CDR3 sequence: CASTQRQSYGYTF. The CDR3 nucleotides are TGTGCCAGCACTCAACGACAGTCCTATGGCTACACCTTC.

This clone showed up just once. The CDR3 protein is CASSTGGPYTDTQYF. The CDR3, as DNA: TGCGCCAGCAGCACAGGGGGCCCTTACACAGATACGCAGTATTTT. The J gene is TRBJ2-3, the V gene TRBV5-1, with 9 bases fitting TRBD1. Losses at the gene ends were 4 bases for V and 2 bases for J; bases not matched to a gene: 5. Germline V gene data show CDR1 as SGHRS and CDR2 as YFSETQ. CDR3 length equals 15 residues.

The J gene is TRBJ2-6, the V gene TRBV5-1, with TRBD1 identical over 7 bases. The CDR3 has 18 residues. Germline V lookup: CDR1 SGHRS, CDR2 YFSETQ. V shed 2 bases, J shed 0 bases, and the junction held 8 bases outside the gene matches. The CDR3 is CASSFVRGQYSGANVLTF. The DNA of the CDR3 is TGCGCCAGCAGCTTCGTCCGGGGACAGTACTCTGGGGCCAACGTCCTGACTTTC.

The chain recombines TRBV9 with TRBJ2-1; D remains ambiguous. The V gene lost 3 bases and the J gene lost 3 bases, with 13 bases spanning the gap. Germline CDR1 reads SGDLS; CDR2 reads YYNGEE. The CDR3 is 15 amino acids. This CDR3 reads CASSARSVGYNEQFF. The CDR3 nucleotides read TGTGCCAGCAGCGCCCGGTCCGTAGGCTACAATGAGCAGTTCTTC.

The chain combines TRBV27 with TRBJ2-7, with 13 bases fitting TRBD2. The ends lost 5 bases at V and 4 bases at J; junction bases unmatched: 14. Germline loops: CDR1 MNHEY, CDR2 SMNVEV (reference sequence). The CDR3 sequence is 18 residues long. The DNA for the CDR3 is TGTGCCAGCAGTCCCAAGACTAGCGGGAGGCCCTCCAGTTACGAGCAGTACTTC. As protein: CASSPKTSGRPSSYEQYF.